The clone carrying this T cell receptor (beta chain) was counted many times. What it recognizes is unknown. The time point here: persistent/refractory GD, antithyroid drugs over 5 years with positive TRAb. PBMCs were the source of the RNA used for TCR sequencing. The sample is drawn from a study of regulatory T cells in long-lasting Graves disease. Looked up from germline, CDR1 is MDHEN and CDR2 is SYDVKM. CDR3 length: 16 amino acids. V trimming: 5 bases; J trimming: 3 bases; junction bases outside the gene matches: 4. Both iRepertoire HTBI primers and Arm-PCR of CDR3 regions were used to build the TCR beta libraries. TCRdb re-analysed the multiplex PCR reads in MiXCR, keeping a single row per CDR3 protein. The table lists 350,000 to 450,000 distinct CDR3 sequences, less than 25% of them singletons, with around 20% in the top ten. Study-level results: Shared public clonotypes totalled 2,741 in persistent patients, compared with over 800 in new patients. There was favoring of TRBV28, TRBJ1-2 and TRBJ2-5 in persistent disease.

This TCR was sampled from a female donor with Graves disease. The material was peripheral blood mononuclear cells (PBMCs), obtained when the disease was refractory, from a patient treated with antithyroid drugs. The genes are TRBV28 and TRBJ2-2; TRBD2 aligns across 12 bases. This chain's CDR3 is CASSLRLAGDTGELFF. The CDR3 region has the DNA TGTGCCAGCAGTCTAAGACTAGCGGGAGACACCGGGGAGCTGTTTTTT. The full variable domain, in which reference TRBV28 and TRBJ2-2 provide the parts outside the CDR3, is DVKVTQSSRYLVKRTGEKVFLECVQDMDHENMFWYRQDPGLGLRLIYFSYDVKMKEKGDIPEGYSVSREKKERFSLILESASTNQTSMYLCASSLRLAGDTGELFFGEGSRLTVL.